This passage covers 20 T cell receptor beta chains from one sample sequenced in a study of blood T cells in healthy people across ages (dated by TCRdb to about 2015). Library construction relied on 5' RACE. For sequencing, an Illumina HiSeq 2500 was employed. A second PCR of about 7 to 12 cycles was run with a J-beta primer mix and a sample-barcoded 5' primer. Through fastp at Q25 and MiXCR, TCRdb rebuilt clones from the public reads, retaining in-frame beta chains. Identical CDR3 proteins give one entry, which carries the most common genes and DNA. Across this sample there are 1.5 million or so distinct CDR3 sequences, with 35% to 45% seen only once. Jointly, the top ten make up 4% of the sample. Sequenced sample: blood. These receptors all stem from a woman between 18 and 29 years old in good health.

V and J are TRBV12-3 or TRBV12-4 and TRBJ2-7, with 12 bases lining up with TRBD2. The junction had 12 bases not matched to a gene; V was cut back by 5 bases and J by 4 bases. This CDR3 contains 17 residues. CDR3 in DNA: TGTGCCAGCAGTCGTTCTCTAGCGGGAGGGCCAATTTACGAGCAGTACTTC. Its translation: CASSRSLAGGPIYEQYF.

This clonotype appeared once. J is TRBJ1-1 and V is TRBV15; 9 bases agree with TRBD1. Per the germline V gene, CDR1 is LNHNV and CDR2 is YYDKDF (reference sequence). J was trimmed by 10 bases and V by 3 bases; bases with no gene match: 3. The CDR3 length is 12 residues. DNA for the CDR3: TGTGCCACCAGCAGGGAGACAGGGGGAGCTTTCTTT. As protein: CATSRETGGAFF.

The rearrangement links TRBV10-1 to TRBJ2-3; possible D gene TRBD2, 6 bases. The germline gives CDR1 WNHNN, CDR2 SYGVQD (reference sequence). CDR3 length equals 13 residues. Between the trimmed V and J ends, which lost 10 bases and 6 bases, there was a span of 17 bases. The CDR3, as DNA: TGCGCCACCTCGGACGGACTACGTGATACGCAGTATTTT. Amino acids: CATSDGLRDTQYF.

This clonotype turned up a few times. The chain uses TRBV4-3 and TRBJ2-1, with 8 bases identical to TRBD2. V trimming: 0 bases; J trimming: 5 bases; junction bases outside the gene matches: 6. The germline V gene has CDR1 LGHNA and CDR2 YSLEER. This CDR3 is 16 amino acids long. Here the CDR3 DNA reads TGCGCCAGCAGCCAAGATCCTGCGGGAGGACACAATGAGCAGTTCTTC. It encodes CASSQDPAGGHNEQFF.

The gene calls are TRBV4-1 and TRBJ1-5; D not certain. Trimming cost V 0 bases and J 0 bases, with 9 bases left between them. The CDR3 runs to 16 residues. Germline V gene data show CDR1 as MGHRA and CDR2 as YSYEKL. CDR3 amino acids: CASSQDLLYSNQPQHF. The CDR3 nucleotides read TGCGCCAGCAGCCAAGATCTCCTTTATAGCAATCAGCCCCAGCATTTT.

This sequence joins TRBV7-2 and TRBJ1-6; D is undetermined. Trimming left V 5 bases short and J 7 bases short, with 15 bases between. In germline, CDR1 is SGHTA, CDR2 FQGNSA. This CDR3 has 15 residues. CDR3 loop: CASSPRGGRNSPLHF. The DNA of the CDR3 is TGTGCCAGCAGCCCACGGGGAGGACGCAATTCACCCCTCCACTTT.

The chain recombines TRBV4-3 with TRBJ2-7; no clear D gene. The V gene's germline CDR1 is LGHNA and CDR2 YSLEER. V lost 1 base and J lost 4, with 8 bases in between. This CDR3 has 13 amino acids. The CDR3 region is CASSQVVQYEQYF. CDR3 nucleotide sequence: TGCGCCAGCAGCCAAGTGGTCCAGTACGAGCAGTACTTC.

The sample holds many counts of this clonotype. This chain joins TRBV20-1 and TRBJ2-3; TRBD2 is a possible D gene (6 bases). Germline CDR1 and CDR2: DFQATT and SNEGSKA (reference sequence). The CDR3 is 11 amino acids. The ends were cut back, 6 bases at V and 6 bases at J, with 10 bases in the middle. The CDR3 DNA reads as TGCAGTGCCCATAGCGGCGATACGCAGTATTTT. Its protein is CSAHSGDTQYF.

The CDR3 DNA sequence: TGCGCCAGCAGCCAAGCTCCAGGGGGGATCTATGGCTACACCTTC. Its translation: CASSQAPGGIYGYTF. The chain couples TRBV4-3 to TRBJ1-2; 7 bases fit TRBD1. The CDR3 runs 15 residues. The ends lost 1 base at V and 4 bases at J; junction bases unmatched: 6. In germline, CDR1 is LGHNA, CDR2 YSLEER.

The chain recombines TRBV25-1 with TRBJ2-7, with D uncertain. The J call may be wrong; the DNA end is better matched by TRBJ2-5. The CDR3 is 10 amino acids. The germline V gene has CDR1 MGHDK and CDR2 SYGVNS. The DNA of the CDR3 is TGTGCCAGCGTACAAGAGACCCAGTACTTC. Translation gives CASVQETQYF.

The rearrangement joins TRBV6-5 to TRBJ2-7; tentative D call: TRBD1 (5 bases). The V end was cut by 2 bases, the J end by 3 bases, with 11 bases between. The CDR3 is 14 residues long. Germline CDR1 and CDR2: MNHEY and SVGAGI. This CDR3 is CASSYKDKNYEQYF. DNA of the CDR3: TGTGCCAGCAGTTACAAGGACAAAAACTACGAGCAGTACTTC.

This chain links TRBV2 with TRBJ2-3, with no clear D. CDR1 and CDR2 (germline): SNHLY, FYNNEI. Trimming took off 8 bases at V and 3 bases at J, with 12 bases between the two ends. This CDR3 has 13 residues. The CDR3 DNA follows: TGTGCCAGCCTGCTGACCGATACAGATACGCAGTATTTT. This encodes CASLLTDTDTQYF.

In this sample, this clonotype turned up many times. The DNA of the CDR3 is TGTGCCAGCGGGACTAGCGGCCAAGAGACCCAGTACTTC. Translating gives CASGTSGQETQYF. The rearrangement joins TRBV6-6 to TRBJ2-5; the match to TRBD2 covers 11 bases. The ends lost 8 bases at V and 1 base at J; junction bases unmatched: 0. Germline CDR1 is MNHNY and CDR2 is SVGAGI (reference sequence). CDR3 size: 13 residues.

The rearrangement links TRBV7-8 to TRBJ2-1, with D maybe TRBD2 (6 bases). V lost 5 bases and J lost 5, with 10 bases in between. CDR1 and CDR2 from the germline V gene are SGHVS and FQNEAQ. The CDR3 is 13 amino acids. CDR3 sequence: CASSHGLHNEQFF. The CDR3 DNA reads TGTGCCAGCAGCCACGGACTACACAATGAGCAGTTCTTC.

This clonotype was seen once. This chain uses TRBV10-3 with TRBJ1-5, with 8 bases identical to TRBD1. This CDR3 has 14 amino acids. Germline V lookup: CDR1 ENHRY, CDR2 SYGVKD. V lost 10 bases and J lost 6; bases outside the gene matches: 11. CDR3 DNA sequence: TGTGCCACACGACAGGGGCTCGGCGGTCAGCCCCAGCATTTT. It translates to CATRQGLGGQPQHF.

This clonotype was detected a few times. The chain couples TRBV2 to TRBJ2-1; D unclear. There are 12 residues in the CDR3. The germline V gene has CDR1 SNHLY and CDR2 FYNNEI. The V and J ends lost 4 bases and 7 bases respectively, with 8 bases between them. CDR3: CASSVPINEQFF. The CDR3 DNA follows: TGTGCCAGCAGTGTCCCCATAAATGAGCAGTTCTTC.

As concerns this clonotype: Given a much more abundant clone one base away, this may be a read error. The V gene is TRBV9, the J gene TRBJ2-3, with 10 bases lining up with TRBD2. V lost 7 bases, J lost 2 bases, and 16 bases stayed unmatched. This CDR3 is 18 amino acids long. Per germline, CDR1 SGDLS and CDR2 YYNGEE. In DNA form, the CDR3 reads TGTGCCAGCGGCTCCGGATCTCCAGCGGGGGGGTACACAGATACGCAGTATTTT. Encoded protein: CASGSGSPAGGYTDTQYF.

The table lists this clonotype with many counts. The rearrangement joins TRBV12-3 or TRBV12-4 to TRBJ2-6; D is possibly TRBD1 (5 bases). Trimming took 5 bases from V and 4 from J, leaving 9 bases between them. This CDR3 is 14 amino acids long. CDR3 coding DNA: TGTGCCAGCAGTATGGACAACGGGGCCAACGTCCTGACTTTC. This gives the protein CASSMDNGANVLTF.

There are a few counts of this clonotype. This chain links TRBV3-1 with TRBJ2-2; no definite D call. The CDR3 extends over 13 amino acids. Between the trimmed V and J ends, which lost 1 base and 4 bases, there was a span of 4 bases. CDR1 and CDR2 from the germline V gene are LGHDT and YNNKEL (reference sequence). The DNA for the CDR3 is TGTGCCAGCAGCCAAGCCAGCACCGGGGAGCTGTTTTTT. It yields the protein CASSQASTGELFF.

The CDR3 region is CAWRGPESYEQYF. CDR3 bases: TGTGCCTGGAGAGGACCGGAATCCTACGAGCAGTACTTC. This chain joins TRBV30 and TRBJ2-5; D remains unclear. TRBJ2-7 matches the DNA end more closely, so the J call is doubtful. Per germline, CDR1 GTSNPN and CDR2 SVGIG (reference sequence). The CDR3 sequence is 13 residues long.